This T cell receptor beta chain was found in a study of blood T cell repertoires in COVID-19. Study information: Sites in the United States, Italy and Spain provided acute and convalescent COVID-19 samples. PBMCs, B-cell-depleted T cells, or T cells provided the cDNA or gDNA that made up the material.

Assay used: immunoSEQ multiplex PCR; TCRdb lists only in-frame clones, some missing. The sample contains about 140,000 clones, 84% of which appear only once. The CDR3 is 13 amino acids. CDR1 SGDLS and CDR2 YYNGEE come from the germline V gene. V was shortened by 6 bases and J by 0 bases, with 9 bases between the two germline ends. Specimen: peripheral blood. The rearrangement uses TRBV9 and TRBJ1-1; D not resolved. The TCR sequence derives from a man under 40 with COVID-19, enrolled during active disease. The CDR3, as DNA: TGTGCCAGCAATTCAGGCATGAACACTGAAGCTTTCTTT. Translated, it gives CASNSGMNTEAFF. Combining the CDR3 with reference TRBV9 and TRBJ1-1 gives the whole variable domain DSGVTQTPKHLITATGQRVTLRCSPRSGDLSVYWYQQSLDQGLQFLIQYYNGEERAKGNILERFSAQQFPDLHSELNLSSLELGDSALYFCASNSGMNTEAFFGQGTRLTVV.